The sequence of this T cell receptor beta chain was determined in a study of T-cell reconstitution after alpha-beta-depleted transplantation in children. In its sample, this clonotype was seen a few times. Its cognate antigen is unknown. General study points: It was newly produced T cells that mostly accounted for T-cell counts and diversity one year after transplant. Reportedly, only several hundred clones from non-depleted graft cells drove alpha-beta T-cell counts at about two months.

V shed 7 bases, J shed 1 base, and the junction held 6 bases outside the gene matches. Per germline, CDR1 MDHEN and CDR2 SYDVKM. This CDR3 contains 14 residues. Unique molecular identifiers were incorporated into the prepared TCRbeta library. Each CDR3 protein gets one entry after TCRdb re-called the PCR reads with MiXCR. The sample records approximately 82,000 distinct CDR3 sequences, about a sixth being singletons. The chain is built from TRBV28 and TRBJ1-1; 7 bases map to TRBD1. This material consisted of PBMCs, mostly from graft donor cells, taken 360 days after TCRalphabeta/CD19-depleted stem cell transplant. The sequence came from a male patient aged 2 to 9 who had a stem cell transplant for acute lymphoblastic leukemia, so the T cells may come from the graft donor. CDR3 bases: TGTGCCAGCAAAACAGGGGCAAGGAACACTGAAGCTTTCTTT. Its protein is CASKTGARNTEAFF.